Shown below are 13 T cell receptor beta chains from a single sample sequenced in a study of shared clonotypes between healthy human individuals. Some clones are missing from TCRdb's copy, which holds only in-frame ones; the method was immunoSEQ multiplex PCR. The profile shows around 1.1 million clones, 70% to 80% of them singletons. Specimen: memory CD4+ T cells from PBMCs. Subset in this sample: CD45RA-negative fraction. These receptors came from a man younger than 35 in good health. Some clones in this sample may be carry-over from other donors' samples.

V gene TRBV7-3 combines with J gene TRBJ1-1; TRBD1 matches 8 bases. This CDR3 is 15 amino acids long. The germline V gene encodes CDR1 SGHTA and CDR2 FQGTGA. V lost 5 bases and J lost 5; bases outside the gene matches: 10. CDR3 bases: TGTGCCAGCAGCATCCCAGGGGGCGTAAGAACTGAAGCTTTCTTT. It translates to CASSIPGGVRTEAFF.

V and J are TRBV7-3 and TRBJ2-1; unclear D gene. The V end lost 4 bases, the J end lost 4 bases, and 14 bases lay between the germline ends. CDR1 SGHTA and CDR2 FQGTGA come from the germline V gene. The CDR3 totals 15 residues. CDR3 bases: TGTGCCAGCAGCTCCCCTGCCTCCAGGTACAATGAGCAGTTCTTC. It encodes CASSSPASRYNEQFF.

J is TRBJ1-1 and V is TRBV7-9, with D maybe TRBD1 (6 bases). Germline V CDR1 and CDR2: SEHNR, FQNEAQ (reference sequence). V lost 2 bases and J 0 bases, leaving 16 bases between the germline ends. The CDR3 totals 17 residues. The CDR3 protein is CASSLNEWRGMNTEAFF. Here the CDR3 DNA reads TGTGCCAGCAGCTTAAATGAATGGAGGGGGATGAACACTGAAGCTTTCTTT.

As regards this clone: This specimen includes other DNA sequences encoding the same CDR3. CDR3 DNA sequence: TGTGCCAGCAGCTTAACTAGCGGGGTCTACAATGAGCAGTTCTTC. Amino acid sequence: CASSLTSGVYNEQFF. The chain couples TRBV7-2 to TRBJ2-1; 10 bases align to TRBD2. Germline V gives CDR1 SGHTA, CDR2 FQGNSA. This CDR3 region has 15 residues. V was pared by 2 bases and J by 3 bases, with 1 base of the junction left unmatched.

The chain has TRBV7-2 and TRBJ2-3, with D maybe TRBD1 (5 bases). Per germline, CDR1 SGHTA and CDR2 FQGNSA. Trimming pared 4 bases from V and 6 bases from J, leaving 8 bases between. The CDR3 totals 12 residues. CDR3 sequence reads: CASSSSGDTQYF. The CDR3 region has the DNA TGTGCCAGCAGCTCCTCAGGGGATACGCAGTATTTT.

This clone occurred once. This sequence joins TRBV30 and TRBJ2-2; D may be TRBD1 or TRBD2 (5 bases each). Germline V gives CDR1 GTSNPN, CDR2 SVGIG (reference sequence). The CDR3 extends over 12 amino acids. V gave up 4 bases and J gave up 9 bases, with 12 bases separating them. The CDR3 sequence: CAWTVGTRELFF. CDR3 bases: TGTGCCTGGACGGTCGGGACCCGGGAGCTGTTTTTT.

The genes are TRBV28 and TRBJ2-1, with 7 bases aligning to TRBD2. The V gene's germline CDR1 is MDHEN and CDR2 SYDVKM. V shed 9 bases, J shed 4 bases, and the junction held 6 bases outside the gene matches. The length of the CDR3 is 13 residues. The CDR3: CASVAGRYNEQFF. In nucleotides, the CDR3 is TGTGCCAGTGTAGCGGGTAGATACAATGAGCAGTTCTTC.

The chain links TRBV10-3 to TRBJ2-4; a weak D match, TRBD2 (5 bases). Deletions cut 4 bases from V and 3 bases from J, with 13 bases between. The V gene's germline CDR1 is ENHRY and CDR2 SYGVKD. The CDR3 sequence is 15 residues long. CDR3 nucleotide sequence: TGTGCCATCAGTGTTCGAGGGTTTGGCAAAAACATTCAGTACTTC. Its translation: CAISVRGFGKNIQYF.

This chain uses TRBV5-4 with TRBJ2-6, with D possibly being TRBD2 (5 bases). V lost 5 bases, J lost 1 base, and 10 bases lay in between. Per the germline V gene, CDR1 is SGHNT and CDR2 is YYREEE (reference sequence). The CDR3 has 15 amino acids. As DNA, the CDR3 is TGTGCCAGCAGTTATGGGAGTTCTGGGGCCAACGTCCTGACTTTC. Its protein product is CASSYGSSGANVLTF.

V usage is TRBV5-6 and J usage is TRBJ2-1; D unclear. The CDR3 length is 12 residues. Germline V lookup: CDR1 SGHDT, CDR2 YYEEEE. V lost 1 base, J lost 9 bases, and 8 bases lay in between. This CDR3 is CASSLRAGEQFF. The CDR3 region has the DNA TGTGCCAGCAGCTTGCGCGCCGGTGAGCAGTTCTTC.

V usage is TRBV6-6 and J usage is TRBJ2-5, with D uncertain. The germline CDR1 and CDR2 sequences are MNHNY and SVGAGI (reference sequence). The CDR3 sequence is 12 residues long. V was cut by 2 bases and J by 5 bases, with 6 bases left in between. In nucleotides, the CDR3 is TGTGCCAGCAGTTACACTCGGGAGACCCAGTACTTC. Amino acids: CASSYTRETQYF.

This clone has just a few counts. The chain recombines TRBV6-6 with TRBJ1-5; 9 bases align to TRBD1. Per germline, CDR1 MNHNY and CDR2 SVGAGI (reference sequence). This CDR3 contains 15 residues. The junction had 4 bases not matched to a gene; V was cut back by 2 bases and J by 5 bases. The CDR3: CASSYPGQGHQPQHF. For the CDR3, the DNA is TGTGCCAGCAGTTACCCGGGACAGGGCCATCAGCCCCAGCATTTT.

This chain connects TRBV27 to TRBJ1-6; D remains ambiguous. Trimming pared 4 bases from V and 7 bases from J, leaving 14 bases between. In germline, CDR1 is MNHEY, CDR2 SMNVEV (reference sequence). The CDR3 extends over 15 amino acids. In DNA, the CDR3 is TGTGCCAGCAGTTGGCGTTATGTGAGCAATTCACCCCTCCACTTT. Its protein is CASSWRYVSNSPLHF.